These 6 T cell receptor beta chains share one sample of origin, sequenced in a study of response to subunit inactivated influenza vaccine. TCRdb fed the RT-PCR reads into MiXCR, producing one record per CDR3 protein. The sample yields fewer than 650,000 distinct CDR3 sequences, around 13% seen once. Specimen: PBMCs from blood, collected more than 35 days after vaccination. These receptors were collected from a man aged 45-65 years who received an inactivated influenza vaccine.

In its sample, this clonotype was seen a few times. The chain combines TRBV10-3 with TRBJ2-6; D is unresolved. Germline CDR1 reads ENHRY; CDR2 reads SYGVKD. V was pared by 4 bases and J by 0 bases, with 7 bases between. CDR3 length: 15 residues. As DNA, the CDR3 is TGTGCCATCAGTGCCCAGGCCTCTGGGGCCAACGTCCTGACTTTC. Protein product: CAISAQASGANVLTF.

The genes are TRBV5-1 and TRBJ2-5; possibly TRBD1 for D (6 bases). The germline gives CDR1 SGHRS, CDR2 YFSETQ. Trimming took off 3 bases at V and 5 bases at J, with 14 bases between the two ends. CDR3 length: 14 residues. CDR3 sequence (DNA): TGCGCCAGCAGCTACCACGGGACAACGGAGACCCAGTACTTC. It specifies CASSYHGTTETQYF.

This CDR3 is CAWSVQGGDASPLHF. DNA of the CDR3: TGTGCCTGGAGTGTACAGGGAGGGGACGCTTCACCCCTCCACTTT. V usage is TRBV30 and J usage is TRBJ1-6, with D possibly TRBD1 on 6 matching bases. The CDR3 is 15 residues long. Germline V CDR1 and CDR2: GTSNPN, SVGIG (reference sequence). V was cut by 0 bases and J by 9 bases, with 15 bases left in between.

CDR3 loop: CASSQDFIVGETQYF. The CDR3 DNA is TGTGCCAGCAGCCAAGATTTTATAGTTGGCGAGACCCAGTACTTC. The genes are TRBV14 and TRBJ2-5; D is unresolved. The CDR3 covers 15 residues. Germline loops: CDR1 SGHDN, CDR2 FVKESK. V dropped 0 bases and J dropped 5 bases, with 13 bases sitting between them.

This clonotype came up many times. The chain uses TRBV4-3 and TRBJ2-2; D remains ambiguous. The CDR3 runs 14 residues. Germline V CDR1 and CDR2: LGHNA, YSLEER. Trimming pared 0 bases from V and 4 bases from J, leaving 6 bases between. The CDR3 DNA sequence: TGCGCCAGCAGCCAAGATAGTGGCACCGGGGAGCTGTTTTTT. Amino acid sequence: CASSQDSGTGELFF.

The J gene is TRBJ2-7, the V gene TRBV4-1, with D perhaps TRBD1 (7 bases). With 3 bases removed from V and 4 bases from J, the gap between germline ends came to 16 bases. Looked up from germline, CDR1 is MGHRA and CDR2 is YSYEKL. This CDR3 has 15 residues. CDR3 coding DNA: TGCGCCAGCAGCCACCCGGACAGGAGGGGATACGAGCAGTACTTC. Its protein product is CASSHPDRRGYEQYF.